Below, 17 T cell receptor beta chains from the same sample are listed, as sequenced in a study of T cell responses to AZD1222 COVID-19 vaccine. Only in-frame clones appear in the TCRdb table, and some are missing; sequencing was by immunoSEQ multiplex PCR. The sample consists of under 150,000 clones, roughly 88% of them appearing once. Material: peripheral blood, obtained 28 days after the second AZD1222 dose. These receptors were collected from an adult who received the AZD1222 COVID-19 vaccine.

This clone was seen only once. The chain joins TRBV7-8 to TRBJ2-7, with TRBD1 as a possible D gene (5 bases). Germline CDR1 and CDR2: SGHVS and FQNEAQ. This CDR3 is 14 amino acids long. V was cut by 5 bases and J by 5 bases, with 16 bases left in between. The CDR3 here is CASSQPTDTHEQYF. The DNA for the CDR3 is TGTGCCAGCAGCCAGCCGACAGACACCCACGAGCAGTACTTC.

Written as DNA, the CDR3 is TGTGCCAGCAGTATCCAGGGAGGGTATGGCTACACCTTC. This gives the protein CASSIQGGYGYTF. This sequence joins TRBV7-2 and TRBJ1-2; D is perhaps TRBD1 (5 bases). Germline CDR1 is SGHTA and CDR2 is FQGNSA. Trimming took off 6 bases at V and 5 bases at J, with 13 bases between the two ends. The CDR3 spans 13 residues.

The chain links TRBV2 to TRBJ2-5; 9 positions match TRBD1. The trim removed 8 bases at V and 3 bases at J, leaving 4 bases unmatched. Germline CDR1 is SNHLY and CDR2 is FYNNEI. The length of the CDR3 is 13 residues. The CDR3 here is CASRWTGEETQYF. The CDR3 bases are TGTGCCAGCCGATGGACAGGGGAAGAGACCCAGTACTTC.

The rearrangement joins TRBV7-8 to TRBJ2-5; 7 nucleotides agree with TRBD2. With 7 bases clipped from V and 4 bases from J, the junction kept 18 bases outside the gene matches. Germline CDR1 and CDR2: SGHVS and FQNEAQ. This CDR3 contains 17 residues. Written as DNA, the CDR3 is TGTGCCAGCACCGCGACCCAAAGGGGACTAATGGGAGAGACCCAGTACTTC. Translation: CASTATQRGLMGETQYF.

The rearrangement joins TRBV25-1 to TRBJ1-2; maybe TRBD1 (5 bases). The CDR3 is 14 residues long. The germline gives CDR1 MGHDK, CDR2 SYGVNS. Trimming took 1 base from V and 5 from J, leaving 11 bases between them. The CDR3 loop is CASSESGQPYGYTF. The CDR3 DNA reads as TGTGCCAGCAGTGAATCGGGGCAGCCTTATGGCTACACCTTC.

The rearrangement links TRBV5-1 to TRBJ1-5, with D perhaps TRBD1 (6 bases). V was trimmed by 1 base and J by 5 bases, leaving 13 bases between them. The CDR3 has 15 residues. Germline V CDR1 and CDR2: SGHRS, YFSETQ. Here the CDR3 DNA reads TGCGCCAGCAGCTTGTCAGGGGCCGGGGATCAGCCCCAGCATTTT. Amino acids: CASSLSGAGDQPQHF.

The CDR3 DNA reads as TGCGCCAGCAGCCAACTCGGACAGGGGTCTGGAAACACCATATATTTT. Translation gives CASSQLGQGSGNTIYF. The chain has TRBV4-1 and TRBJ1-3, with TRBD1 identical over 9 bases. Unmatched junction bases numbered 3, after V lost 2 bases and J lost 1 base. Germline loops: CDR1 MGHRA, CDR2 YSYEKL. This CDR3 region has 16 residues.

The chain has TRBV10-1 and TRBJ2-5, with TRBD1 identical over 8 bases. Trimming removed 6 bases from V and 1 base from J; junction bases left unmatched: 10. Per the germline V gene, CDR1 is WNHNN and CDR2 is SYGVQD (reference sequence). This CDR3 spans 16 amino acids. The CDR3 here is CASSLWTGPFQETQYF. The CDR3 DNA sequence: TGCGCCAGCAGCTTATGGACAGGGCCCTTCCAAGAGACCCAGTACTTC.

The chain carries TRBV24-1 and TRBJ2-3, with D uncertain. In germline, CDR1 is KGHDR, CDR2 SFDVKD. The CDR3 is 17 residues long. Trimming pared 7 bases from V and 0 bases from J, leaving 19 bases between. The CDR3 nucleotides are TGTGCCACCAGCCTACAGACGGAGTCAACTAGCACAGATACGCAGTATTTT. As protein: CATSLQTESTSTDTQYF.

This clone has only one observation. DNA for the CDR3: TGTGCCAGCAGCAGCCGGGATCCTTTCTATGGCTACACCTTC. Translation: CASSSRDPFYGYTF. The rearrangement links TRBV7-2 to TRBJ1-2, with D unresolved. CDR1 SGHTA and CDR2 FQGNSA come from the germline V gene. The CDR3 is made up of 14 amino acids. V was cut by 5 bases and J by 4 bases, with 14 bases left in between.

The rearrangement links TRBV9 to TRBJ1-1; 8 bases are shared with TRBD1. The V gene's germline CDR1 is SGDLS and CDR2 YYNGEE. Trimming removed 2 bases from V and 3 bases from J; junction bases left unmatched: 9. The CDR3 extends over 16 amino acids. Here the CDR3 reads CASSVGQGWGHTEAFF. The CDR3 nucleotides read TGTGCCAGCAGCGTCGGACAGGGTTGGGGGCACACTGAAGCTTTCTTT.

The gene calls are TRBV24-1 and TRBJ2-7, with 8 bases lining up with TRBD1. The germline V gene encodes CDR1 KGHDR and CDR2 SFDVKD. Trimming removed 7 bases from V and 7 bases from J; junction bases left unmatched: 5. CDR3 length equals 12 residues. For the CDR3, the DNA is TGTGCCACCAGCCAGGGACAGGAGGAGCAGTACTTC. Its translation: CATSQGQEEQYF.

The chain is built from TRBV6-1 and TRBJ2-3; D is perhaps TRBD2 (5 bases). The CDR3 extends over 15 amino acids. Germline values: CDR1 MNHNS, CDR2 SASEGT. Trimming took 3 bases from V and 4 from J, leaving 14 bases between them. The CDR3: CASSDQAVIADTQYF. The CDR3 DNA is TGTGCCAGCAGTGACCAAGCGGTTATCGCAGATACGCAGTATTTT.

This sequence joins TRBV5-4 and TRBJ1-1, with 10 nucleotides matching TRBD1. The J segment lost 7 bases and the V segment lost 4 bases, leaving 4 bases of the junction unmatched. The CDR3 runs 13 residues. Germline lookup yields CDR1 SGHNT and CDR2 YYREEE (reference sequence). Here the CDR3 reads CASSRDRGGEAFF. As DNA, the CDR3 is TGTGCCAGCAGCAGGGACAGGGGTGGTGAAGCTTTCTTT.

This chain joins TRBV27 and TRBJ2-1; 7 bases are a match to TRBD1. With V trimmed by 7 bases and J by 7 bases, 13 bases remained unmatched. The CDR3 extends over 15 amino acids. CDR1 is MNHEY and CDR2 is SMNVEV in the germline V gene (reference sequence). The CDR3 region is CASTAIGDRVNEQFF. The CDR3 region has the DNA TGTGCCAGCACCGCAATTGGCGACAGGGTAAATGAGCAGTTCTTC.

The gene calls are TRBV14 and TRBJ1-1; D is perhaps TRBD1 (5 bases). The germline gives CDR1 SGHDN, CDR2 FVKESK. The CDR3 sequence is 13 residues long. V shed 5 bases and J shed 0 bases, with 7 bases lying between them. CDR3: CASSLDMNTEAFF. As DNA, the CDR3 is TGTGCCAGCAGCTTGGACATGAACACTGAAGCTTTCTTT.

The chain carries TRBV6-4 and TRBJ2-1, with 8 nucleotides matching TRBD1. The germline V gene has CDR1 MRHNA and CDR2 SNTAGT. The CDR3 loop spans 14 amino acids. The V and J ends lost 6 bases and 5 bases, in that order; junction bases with no gene match: 6. CDR3: CASSGTGDHNEQFF. CDR3 bases: TGTGCCAGCAGCGGGACAGGTGATCACAATGAGCAGTTCTTC.